Below, one T cell receptor beta chain is given with its context. Its antigen is undetermined. This specimen belongs to a study of T cells in localized non-small cell lung cancer. Whole-study results and caveats: Compared with tumor, uninvolved adjacent lung displayed greater T cell clonality, ranking highest overall.

Assay: immunoSEQ multiplex PCR; the TCRdb copy retains only in-frame clones and omits some. The table shows some 18,000 clones, with approximately 83% occurring only once. This CDR3 is built from 14 residues. V lost 2 bases and J lost 0, with 8 bases in between. The germline CDR1 and CDR2 sequences are MNHEY and SVGAGI. The material was peripheral blood, obtained before any cancer treatment. V gene TRBV6-5 combines with J gene TRBJ2-7; possible D gene TRBD1, 5 bases. The TCR sequence derives from a man aged 35 to 70 with stage I lung adenocarcinoma. CDR3: CASSYRGSSYEQYF. CDR3 in DNA: TGTGCCAGCAGTTACAGGGGAAGCTCCTACGAGCAGTACTTC.